The present entry profiles one T cell receptor (beta chain) with its context. Everyone who took part was roughly 18 to 95 years old, and they came from fewer than 25 US areas. The germline CDR1 and CDR2 sequences are SGHDT and YYEEEE. Trimming at V came to 0 bases and at J to 0 bases, leaving 6 bases not matched to a gene. This CDR3 is 18 amino acids long. This sample was taken from a study of blood T cell repertoires in COVID-19. Using immunoSEQ multiplex PCR, the repertoire was profiled, and TCRdb retains in-frame clones only, with some absent. The sample contains about 390,000 clones, 87% of which appear only once.

The sample taken for sequencing was PBMCs or T cells enriched from blood (not recorded which). The chain employs TRBV5-6 and TRBJ1-4; 9 bases align to TRBD1. The receptor was isolated from a woman in her 50s who had recovered from COVID-19. Here the CDR3 DNA reads TGTGCCAGCAGCTTGGATCCGGGACAGGGTCCAACTAATGAAAAACTGTTTTTT. Its protein is CASSLDPGQGPTNEKLFF.